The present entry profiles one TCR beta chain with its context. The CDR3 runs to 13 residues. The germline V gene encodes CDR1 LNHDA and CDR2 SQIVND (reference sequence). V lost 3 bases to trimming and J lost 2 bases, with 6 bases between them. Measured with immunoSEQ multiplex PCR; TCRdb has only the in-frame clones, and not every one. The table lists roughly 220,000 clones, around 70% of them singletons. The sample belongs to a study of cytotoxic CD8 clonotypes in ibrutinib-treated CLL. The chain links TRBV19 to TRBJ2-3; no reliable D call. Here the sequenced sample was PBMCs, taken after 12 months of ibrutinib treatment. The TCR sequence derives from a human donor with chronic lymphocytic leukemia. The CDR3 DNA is TGTGCCAGTAGTATCTTTCCCACAGATACGCAGTATTTT. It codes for CASSIFPTDTQYF.